These 27 T cell receptor beta chains came from one sample sequenced in a study of identical twins. TCRdb passed the 5' RACE reads through MiXCR, listing each CDR3 protein once. The table has 400,000 to 650,000 distinct CDR3 sequences, around 20% seen once. The sample also formed part of further work on T cells expressing NK-cell markers.

The sample was CD4+ T cells sorted from blood. These receptors all come from a woman between 18 and 30 years old in good health.

This clonotype was recorded a few times. This sequence joins TRBV10-2 and TRBJ2-2; D uncertain. Deletions cut 9 bases from V and 2 bases from J, with 10 bases between. The CDR3 consists of 13 residues. Germline V gives CDR1 WSHSY, CDR2 SAAADI. The CDR3 spells CASLIFNTGELFF. The CDR3 DNA reads TGCGCCAGTCTAATCTTTAACACCGGGGAGCTGTTTTTT.

The chain carries TRBV18 and TRBJ1-6; 7 bases agree with TRBD1. Germline values: CDR1 KGHSH, CDR2 LQKENI. The ends lost 2 bases at V and 6 bases at J; junction bases unmatched: 7. This CDR3 is 16 amino acids long. CDR3: CASSPRTGDANSPLHF. In DNA, the CDR3 is TGTGCCAGCTCACCAAGAACAGGGGATGCTAATTCACCCCTCCACTTT.

The V gene is TRBV20-1, the J gene TRBJ2-1; 9 positions agree with TRBD2. Germline CDR1 reads DFQATT; CDR2 reads SNEGSKA (reference sequence). CDR3 length: 14 residues. Trimming at V came to 4 bases and at J to 7 bases, leaving 8 bases not matched to a gene. The CDR3 loop reads CSATRGGAWNEQFF. The CDR3 DNA follows: TGCAGTGCTACCCGCGGGGGGGCCTGGAATGAGCAGTTCTTC.

This chain uses TRBV20-1 with TRBJ1-4, with 8 nucleotides matching TRBD1. CDR1 is DFQATT and CDR2 is SNEGSKA in the germline V gene (reference sequence). V dropped 6 bases and J dropped 5; count of bases not matched to a gene: 5. The CDR3 sequence is 13 residues long. The CDR3 here is CSATDRANEKLFF. In DNA form, the CDR3 reads TGCAGTGCGACGGACAGGGCGAATGAAAAACTGTTTTTT.

This chain uses TRBV5-1 with TRBJ2-7; 13 bases line up with TRBD2. The CDR3 loop spans 19 amino acids. Germline CDR1 SGHRS, CDR2 YFSETQ. V trimming: 4 bases; J trimming: 0 bases; junction bases outside the gene matches: 13. CDR3 sequence (DNA): TGCGCCAGCAGCCCGGGATATGGACTAGCGGGGGTTAACTCCTACGAGCAGTACTTC. Translating it yields CASSPGYGLAGVNSYEQYF. The full variable domain, with the rest looked up from reference TRBV5-1 and TRBJ2-7, is KAGVTQTPRYLIKTRGQQVTLSCSPISGHRSVSWYQQTPGQGLQFLFEYFSETQRNKGNFPGRFSGRQFSNSRSEMNVSTLELGDSALYLCASSPGYGLAGVNSYEQYFGPGTRLTVT.

In its sample, this clonotype was seen many times. The rearrangement joins TRBV2 to TRBJ1-5; 9 bases fit TRBD1. The length of the CDR3 is 14 residues. V trimming: 7 bases; J trimming: 7 bases; junction bases outside the gene matches: 8. CDR1 and CDR2 from the germline V gene are SNHLY and FYNNEI. CDR3 in amino acids: CASKGDRVGQPQHF. The CDR3 DNA follows: TGTGCCAGCAAAGGGGACAGGGTCGGCCAGCCCCAGCATTTT.

This clonotype was counted only a few times. This rearrangement joins TRBV7-9 to TRBJ2-1; perhaps TRBD2 as D (5 bases). CDR1 SEHNR and CDR2 FQNEAQ come from the germline V gene (reference sequence). The CDR3 sequence is 14 residues long. The V end was cut by 4 bases, the J end by 5 bases, with 12 bases between. This CDR3 is CASSSRGPNNEQFF. The CDR3 DNA reads TGTGCCAGCAGCTCACGAGGGCCAAACAATGAGCAGTTCTTC. The full variable domain, rest sourced from reference TRBV7-9 and TRBJ2-1, is DTGVSQNPRHKITKRGQNVTFRCDPISEHNRLYWYRQTLGQGPEFLTYFQNEAQLEKSRLLSDRFSAERPKGSFSTLEIQRTEQGDSAMYLCASSSRGPNNEQFFGPGTRLTVL.

This clonotype has a handful of counts. The chain recombines TRBV7-9 with TRBJ1-5, with TRBD1 as a possible D gene (5 bases). This CDR3 contains 15 residues. From germline, CDR1 is SEHNR and CDR2 FQNEAQ (reference sequence). The V end lost 1 base, the J end lost 2 bases, and 9 bases lay between the germline ends. In nucleotides, the CDR3 is TGTGCCAGCAGCTTAGTAAGGGGTGGCAATCAGCCCCAGCATTTT. It codes for CASSLVRGGNQPQHF.

In its sample, this clonotype was seen many times. The V gene is TRBV7-9, the J gene TRBJ2-1; D unresolved. The CDR3 runs to 11 residues. The ends were cut back, 10 bases at V and 5 bases at J, with 9 bases in the middle. The germline gives CDR1 SEHNR, CDR2 FQNEAQ (reference sequence). The DNA for the CDR3 is TGTGCCACCCCCTTGCACAATGAGCAGTTCTTC. Residues: CATPLHNEQFF.

The chain is built from TRBV12-3 or TRBV12-4 and TRBJ1-2; D is unclear. V was trimmed by 5 bases and J by 4 bases, leaving 17 bases between them. The CDR3 covers 15 residues. The DNA of the CDR3 is TGTGCCAGCAGTGGGCGCTCGGCGGGCGGCTATGGCTACACCTTC. This translates into CASSGRSAGGYGYTF.

A single count supports this clonotype. V and J are TRBV11-2 and TRBJ2-3, with D perhaps TRBD1 or TRBD2 (5 bases each). The V and J ends lost 5 bases and 2 bases respectively, with 14 bases between them. The CDR3 totals 15 residues. Looked up from germline, CDR1 is SGHAT and CDR2 is FQNNGV. DNA for the CDR3: TGTGCCAGCAGCCTCATAGGGACCGTCACAGATACGCAGTATTTT. Translation gives CASSLIGTVTDTQYF.

There are a few counts of this clonotype. This chain connects TRBV7-8 to TRBJ2-7, with D unclear. The CDR3 sequence is 15 residues long. Germline V gene data show CDR1 as SGHVS and CDR2 as FQNEAQ. Trimming shortened V by 1 base and J by 2 bases, and 12 bases separated the two germline ends. CDR3 sequence (DNA): TGTGCCAGCAGCTTAGTCCGGTGGGCAACCTACGAGCAGTACTTC. Protein product: CASSLVRWATYEQYF.

The CDR3, as DNA: TGTGCCAGCAGTCCAGAGTACTACGAGCAGTACTTC. Translation gives CASSPEYYEQYF. The V and J genes are TRBV12-3 or TRBV12-4 and TRBJ2-7; D is ambiguous. The CDR3 covers 12 residues. V lost 5 bases to trimming and J lost 3 bases, with 8 bases between them.

The V and J genes are TRBV5-1 and TRBJ2-7, with a weak D call TRBD2 (6 bases). CDR3 length: 16 residues. The V end was cut by 1 base, the J end by 0 bases, with 14 bases between. CDR1 SGHRS and CDR2 YFSETQ come from the germline V gene. The CDR3 nucleotides are TGCGCCAGCAGCTTGTTCGCTAGCGCGAGCTCCTACGAGCAGTACTTC. Protein product: CASSLFASASSYEQYF.

This clonotype was seen ten or more times. The gene calls are TRBV9 and TRBJ2-1, with TRBD1 matching 7 bases. V shed 5 bases, J shed 3 bases, and the junction held 5 bases outside the gene matches. The CDR3 runs 14 residues. CDR1 is SGDLS and CDR2 is YYNGEE in the germline V gene. CDR3 nucleotides: TGTGCCAGCAGTCCGGGACAGTACTACAATGAGCAGTTCTTC. The encoded protein is CASSPGQYYNEQFF.

This clonotype was seen only once. This sequence joins TRBV12-2 and TRBJ2-1; TRBD2 is the table's D call, not checked against the DNA. TRBV12-2 is labeled a pseudogene. The CDR3 runs to 13 residues. The CDR3 reads CAMPPPPYNEQFF. The CDR3, as DNA: TGTGCAATGCCACCTCCTCCCTACAATGAGCAGTTCTTC.

Many counts were recorded for this clonotype. The chain combines TRBV29-1 with TRBJ2-1; 7 positions match TRBD2. Germline V gives CDR1 SQVTM, CDR2 ANQGSEA. There are 17 residues in the CDR3. Trimming cost V 1 base and J 0 bases; bases outside gene matches: 9. CDR3 protein: CSVEAPLAESSYNEQFF. Here the CDR3 DNA reads TGCAGCGTTGAAGCCCCCCTAGCGGAAAGCTCCTACAATGAGCAGTTCTTC.

The V gene is TRBV24-1, the J gene TRBJ2-5, with 7 bases identical to TRBD1. From germline, CDR1 is KGHDR and CDR2 SFDVKD. V lost 2 bases and J lost 4; bases outside the gene matches: 18. The CDR3 has 19 residues. The CDR3 loop reads CATSDSASYRGSGRETQYF. In DNA form, the CDR3 reads TGTGCCACCAGTGATTCTGCAAGCTACAGGGGATCCGGGCGAGAGACCCAGTACTTC.

This CDR3 is CASTGPTYTDTQYF. The CDR3 bases are TGTGCCAGCACGGGGCCTACTTACACAGATACGCAGTATTTT. The J gene is TRBJ2-3, the V gene TRBV12-3 or TRBV12-4, with D possibly called TRBD1 or TRBD2 (5 bases each). V dropped 7 bases and J dropped 2 bases, with 13 bases sitting between them. The CDR3 consists of 14 residues.

This clonotype was seen many times. The chain recombines TRBV9 with TRBJ2-7, with 8 bases matching TRBD2. CDR3 size: 14 residues. The germline V gene has CDR1 SGDLS and CDR2 YYNGEE. V shed 7 bases and J 6 bases; nucleotides not matched to a gene: 12. CDR3 nucleotide sequence: TGTGCCAGCGCCCTCGGGAGGGGGGCCGGCGAGCAGTACTTC. Translation gives CASALGRGAGEQYF.

This clonotype showed up just a few times. The chain employs TRBV12-5 and TRBJ2-3; TRBD2 might be the D (6 bases). Deletions cut 0 bases from V and 4 bases from J, with 20 bases between. The CDR3 has 18 amino acids. In germline, CDR1 is LGHNT, CDR2 FRNRAP. CDR3 DNA sequence: TGTGCTAGTGGTTTGGTATTGAGGGGTCGTCGGGAGTCAGATACGCAGTATTTT. It encodes CASGLVLRGRRESDTQYF.

The chain recombines TRBV4-3 with TRBJ1-1; no clear D gene. Trimming removed 0 bases from V and 6 bases from J, with 17 bases in between. The CDR3 contains 16 residues. The germline V gene encodes CDR1 LGHNA and CDR2 YSLEER. For the CDR3, the DNA is TGCGCCAGCAGCCAAGAGACTTCGGGGTCCATGGCTGAAGCTTTCTTT. Translation: CASSQETSGSMAEAFF.

This clonotype was counted only a few times. This rearrangement joins TRBV4-2 to TRBJ2-1; 7 bases match TRBD2. Germline CDR1 and CDR2: LGHNA and YNFKEQ. CDR3 length equals 15 residues. The trim removed 4 bases at V and 2 bases at J, leaving 5 bases unmatched. The CDR3 coding sequence is TGTGCCAGCAGCCCGGAGCGGGGTCCCTACAATGAGCAGTTCTTC. Residues: CASSPERGPYNEQFF.

This clonotype showed up many times. V is TRBV10-2 and J is TRBJ2-3, with TRBD2 as a possible D gene (6 bases). The germline gives CDR1 WSHSY, CDR2 SAAADI. CDR3 length equals 14 residues. V was shortened by 7 bases and J by 0 bases, with 11 bases between the two germline ends. DNA of the CDR3: TGCGCCAGCAAGGCGGGGCATAGCACAGATACGCAGTATTTT. It specifies CASKAGHSTDTQYF.

CDR3 region: CASSGHVSGGTLNEQFF. In DNA form, the CDR3 reads TGTGCCAGCAGCGGACACGTTAGCGGGGGAACCCTAAATGAGCAGTTCTTC. The rearrangement uses TRBV9 and TRBJ2-1; 9 nucleotides agree with TRBD2. The germline V gene encodes CDR1 SGDLS and CDR2 YYNGEE. V lost 3 bases to trimming and J lost 7 bases; unmatched junction nucleotides: 14. This CDR3 is built from 17 residues.

The chain uses TRBV6-5 and TRBJ1-2; the D is unclear. Trimming pared 2 bases from V and 4 bases from J, leaving 11 bases between. The CDR3 is made up of 14 amino acids. Germline V gene lookup returns CDR1 MNHEY and CDR2 SVGAGI. The DNA of the CDR3 is TGTGCCAGCAGTTACACCGCAACTCCCTATGGCTACACCTTC. This translates into CASSYTATPYGYTF.

This clonotype was counted at least ten times. The chain links TRBV6-1 to TRBJ2-7; D unclear. This CDR3 region has 17 residues. V dropped 5 bases and J dropped 4 bases, with 24 bases sitting between them. The V gene's germline CDR1 is MNHNS and CDR2 SASEGT. CDR3: CASSPDGRAKSTYEQYF. In DNA form, the CDR3 reads TGTGCCAGCAGTCCAGACGGTAGGGCTAAATCCACGTACGAGCAGTACTTC.